These 5 T cell receptor beta chains originate from one sample sequenced in a study of blood T cells in healthy people across ages. Next came a second PCR, run for about 6 to 11 cycles, which used a sample-barcoded 5' primer along with a J-beta primer mix. TCRdb re-called the 5' RACE reads with MiXCR, one entry per CDR3 protein. The sample lists fewer than 1.5 million distinct CDR3 sequences, approximately 38% occurring once. Material: blood. The receptors come from a woman aged 18-29 years in good health.

This clonotype has only a few counts. The chain employs TRBV12-3 or TRBV12-4 and TRBJ2-1; D not resolved. V was shortened by 1 base and J by 2 bases, with 6 bases between the two germline ends. The CDR3 consists of 14 residues. CDR3 protein: CASSLDATYNEQFF. CDR3 sequence (DNA): TGTGCCAGCAGTTTAGACGCTACCTACAATGAGCAGTTCTTC.

The chain carries TRBV4-1 and TRBJ2-6, with D perhaps matching TRBD2 (5 bases). The germline V and J ends were trimmed by 1 base and 2 bases, with 15 bases remaining between them. The CDR3 totals 18 residues. In germline, CDR1 is MGHRA, CDR2 YSYEKL. CDR3 in amino acids: CASSQVQVPGTGANVLTF. CDR3 nucleotides: TGCGCCAGCAGCCAAGTCCAAGTACCGGGGACTGGGGCCAACGTCCTGACTTTC.

The V gene is TRBV7-9, the J gene TRBJ2-7; no clear D gene. The ends were cut back, 1 base at V and 6 bases at J, with 16 bases in the middle. In germline, CDR1 is SEHNR, CDR2 FQNEAQ (reference sequence). CDR3 size: 15 residues. CDR3 sequence reads: CASSLDGSKGLEQYF. CDR3 nucleotide sequence: TGTGCCAGCAGCTTAGACGGTTCTAAGGGTCTCGAGCAGTACTTC.

This clonotype occurred a few times. CDR3 bases: TGCAGTGCTGGACACACTGGCGACCACAATGAGCAGTTCTTC. It translates to CSAGHTGDHNEQFF. This rearrangement joins TRBV20-1 to TRBJ2-1; perhaps TRBD1 as D (5 bases). CDR1 is DFQATT and CDR2 is SNEGSKA in the germline V gene (reference sequence). The CDR3 is made up of 14 amino acids. Trimming left V 5 bases short and J 5 bases short, with 16 bases between.

To note about this clonotype: Because the CDR3 is missing its conserved closing phenylalanine or tryptophan, this is likely a read error. The J gene is TRBJ2-4, the V gene TRBV6-6; possible D gene TRBD1, 5 bases. Germline-derived CDR1 and CDR2 are MNHNY and SVGAGI (reference sequence). This CDR3 comprises 13 residues. V lost 7 bases and J lost 1, with 8 bases in between. The CDR3 nucleotides are TGTGCCAGCACCTCAGGGGCCAAAAACATTCAGTACCTC. Amino acid sequence: CASTSGAKNIQYL.